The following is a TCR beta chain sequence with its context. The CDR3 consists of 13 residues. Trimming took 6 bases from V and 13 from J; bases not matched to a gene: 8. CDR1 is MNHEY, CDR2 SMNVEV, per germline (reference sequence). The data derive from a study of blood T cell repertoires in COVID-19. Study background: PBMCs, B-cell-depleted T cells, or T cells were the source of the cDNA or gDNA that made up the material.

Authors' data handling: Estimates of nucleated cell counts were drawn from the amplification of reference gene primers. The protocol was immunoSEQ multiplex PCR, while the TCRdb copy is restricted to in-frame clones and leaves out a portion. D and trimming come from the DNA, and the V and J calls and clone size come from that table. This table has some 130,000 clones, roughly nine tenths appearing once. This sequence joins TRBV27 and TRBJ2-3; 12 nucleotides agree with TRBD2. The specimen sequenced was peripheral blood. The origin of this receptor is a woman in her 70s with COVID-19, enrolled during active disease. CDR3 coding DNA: TGTGCCAGCAGCAGGGGACCTAGCGGGGGGGAGTATTTT. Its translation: CASSRGPSGGEYF.